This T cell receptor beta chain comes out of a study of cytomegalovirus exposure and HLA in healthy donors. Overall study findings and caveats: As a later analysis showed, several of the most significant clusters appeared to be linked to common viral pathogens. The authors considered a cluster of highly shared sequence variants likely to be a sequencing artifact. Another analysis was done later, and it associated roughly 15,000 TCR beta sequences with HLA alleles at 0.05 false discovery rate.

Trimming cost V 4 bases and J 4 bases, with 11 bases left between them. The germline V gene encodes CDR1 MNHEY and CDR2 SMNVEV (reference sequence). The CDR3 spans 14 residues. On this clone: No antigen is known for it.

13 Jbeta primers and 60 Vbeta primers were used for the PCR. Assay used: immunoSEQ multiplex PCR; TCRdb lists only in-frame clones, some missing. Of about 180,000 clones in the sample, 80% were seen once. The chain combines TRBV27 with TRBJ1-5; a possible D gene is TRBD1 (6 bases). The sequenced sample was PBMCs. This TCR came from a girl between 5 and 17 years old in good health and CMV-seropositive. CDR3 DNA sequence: TGTGCCAGCAGTTCGACAGGCTTTAATCAGCCCCAGCATTTT. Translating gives CASSSTGFNQPQHF.